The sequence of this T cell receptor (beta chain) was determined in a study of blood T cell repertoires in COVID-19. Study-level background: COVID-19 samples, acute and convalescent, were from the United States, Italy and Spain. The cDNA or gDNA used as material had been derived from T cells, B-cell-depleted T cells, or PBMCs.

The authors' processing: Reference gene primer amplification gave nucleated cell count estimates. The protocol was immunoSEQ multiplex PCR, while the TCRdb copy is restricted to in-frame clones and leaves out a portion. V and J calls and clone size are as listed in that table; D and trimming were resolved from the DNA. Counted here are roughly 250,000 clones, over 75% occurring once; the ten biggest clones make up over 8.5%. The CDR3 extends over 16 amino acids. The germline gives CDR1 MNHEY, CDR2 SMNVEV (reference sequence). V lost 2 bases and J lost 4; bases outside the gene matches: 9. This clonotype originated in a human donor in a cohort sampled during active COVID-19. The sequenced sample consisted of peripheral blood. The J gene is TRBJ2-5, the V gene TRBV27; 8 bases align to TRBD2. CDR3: CASSLIRGGPRETQYF. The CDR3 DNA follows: TGTGCCAGCAGTTTAATCCGGGGGGGGCCCCGAGAGACCCAGTACTTC.